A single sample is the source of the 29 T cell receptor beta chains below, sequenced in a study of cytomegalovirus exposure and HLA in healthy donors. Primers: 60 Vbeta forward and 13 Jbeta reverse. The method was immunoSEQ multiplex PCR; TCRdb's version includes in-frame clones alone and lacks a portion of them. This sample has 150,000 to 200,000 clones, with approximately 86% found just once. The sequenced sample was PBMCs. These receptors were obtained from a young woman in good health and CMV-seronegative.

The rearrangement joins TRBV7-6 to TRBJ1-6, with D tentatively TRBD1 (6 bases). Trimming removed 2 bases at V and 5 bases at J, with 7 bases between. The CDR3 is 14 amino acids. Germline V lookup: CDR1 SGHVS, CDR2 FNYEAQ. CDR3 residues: CASSLRQDNSPLHF. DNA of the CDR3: TGTGCCAGCAGCTTACGACAGGATAATTCACCCCTCCACTTT.

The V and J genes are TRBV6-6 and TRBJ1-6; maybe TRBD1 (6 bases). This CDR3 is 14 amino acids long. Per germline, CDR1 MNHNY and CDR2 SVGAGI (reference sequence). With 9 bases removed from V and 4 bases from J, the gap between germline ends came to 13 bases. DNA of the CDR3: TGTGCCAGTGTTAAGGACAGTTATAATTCACCCCTCCACTTT. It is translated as CASVKDSYNSPLHF.

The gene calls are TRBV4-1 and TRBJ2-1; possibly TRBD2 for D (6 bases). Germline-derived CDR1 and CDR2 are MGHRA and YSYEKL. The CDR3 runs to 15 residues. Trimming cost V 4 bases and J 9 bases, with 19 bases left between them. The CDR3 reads CASSLSGSGGSEQFF. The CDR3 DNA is TGCGCCAGCAGCCTAAGCGGGTCTGGGGGGAGTGAGCAGTTCTTC.

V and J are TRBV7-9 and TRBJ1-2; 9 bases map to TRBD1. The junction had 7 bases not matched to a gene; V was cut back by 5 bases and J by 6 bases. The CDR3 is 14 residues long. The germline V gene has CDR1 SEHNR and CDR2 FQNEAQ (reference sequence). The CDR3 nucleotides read TGTGCCAGCAGCCCGGGACAGGGCCTGGATGGCTACACCTTC. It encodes CASSPGQGLDGYTF.

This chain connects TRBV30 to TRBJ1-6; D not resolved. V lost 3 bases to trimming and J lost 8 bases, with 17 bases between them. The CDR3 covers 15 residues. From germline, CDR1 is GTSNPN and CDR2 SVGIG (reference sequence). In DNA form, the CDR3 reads TGTGCCTGGAGCCAGCCGTGGATAGAGGATTCACCCCTCCACTTT. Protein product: CAWSQPWIEDSPLHF.

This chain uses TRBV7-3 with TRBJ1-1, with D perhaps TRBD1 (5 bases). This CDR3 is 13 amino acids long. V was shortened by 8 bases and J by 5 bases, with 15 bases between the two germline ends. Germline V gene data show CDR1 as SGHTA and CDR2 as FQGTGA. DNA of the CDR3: TGTGCCAGCGGCACCGGCGGGGGGACTGAAGCTTTCTTT. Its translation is CASGTGGGTEAFF. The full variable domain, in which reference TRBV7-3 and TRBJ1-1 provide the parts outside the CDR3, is GAGVSQTPSNKVTEKGKYVELRCDPISGHTALYWYRQSLGQGPEFLIYFQGTGAADDSGLPNDRFFAVRPEGSVSTLKIQRTERGDSAVYLCASGTGGGTEAFFGQGTRLTVV.

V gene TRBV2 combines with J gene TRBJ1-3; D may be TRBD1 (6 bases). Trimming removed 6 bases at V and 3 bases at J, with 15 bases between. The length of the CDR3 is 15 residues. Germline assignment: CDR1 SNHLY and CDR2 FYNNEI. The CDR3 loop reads CASRGEQGLGNTIYF. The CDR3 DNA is TGTGCCAGCAGGGGGGAACAGGGTCTTGGAAACACCATATATTTT.

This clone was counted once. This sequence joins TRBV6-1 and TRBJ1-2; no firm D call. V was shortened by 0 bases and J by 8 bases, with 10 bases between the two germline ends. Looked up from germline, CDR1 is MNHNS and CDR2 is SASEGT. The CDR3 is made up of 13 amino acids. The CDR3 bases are TGTGCCAGCAGTGAAGCGCCCGCTCGGGGCTACACCTTC. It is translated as CASSEAPARGYTF.

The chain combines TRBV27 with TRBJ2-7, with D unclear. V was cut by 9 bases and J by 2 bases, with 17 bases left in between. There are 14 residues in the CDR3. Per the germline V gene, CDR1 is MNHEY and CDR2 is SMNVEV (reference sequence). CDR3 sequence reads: CARLSASFTYEQYF. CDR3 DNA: TGTGCCAGGTTGTCCGCGAGCTTCACCTACGAGCAGTACTTC.

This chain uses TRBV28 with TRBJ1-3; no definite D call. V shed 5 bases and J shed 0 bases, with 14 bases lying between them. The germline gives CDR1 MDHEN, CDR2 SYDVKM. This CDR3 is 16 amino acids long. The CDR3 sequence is CASSLEDSYSGNTIYF. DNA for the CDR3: TGTGCCAGCAGTCTAGAGGACTCTTACTCTGGAAACACCATATATTTT.

The CDR3 here is CASSVGIGQMNTEAFF. In nucleotides, the CDR3 is TGTGCCAGCAGCGTAGGAATAGGACAGATGAACACTGAAGCTTTCTTT. This chain joins TRBV9 and TRBJ1-1; the D gene is possibly TRBD1 (6 bases). The CDR3 runs to 16 residues. V lost 0 bases and J lost 0, with 12 bases in between. Per the germline V gene, CDR1 is SGDLS and CDR2 is YYNGEE.

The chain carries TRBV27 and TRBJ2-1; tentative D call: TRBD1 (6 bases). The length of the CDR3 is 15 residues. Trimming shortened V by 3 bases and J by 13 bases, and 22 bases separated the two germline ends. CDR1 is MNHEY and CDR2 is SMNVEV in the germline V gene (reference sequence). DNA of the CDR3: TGTGCCAGCAGTTTGGGGACAAGGTCAGGTGAGGGTCAGTTCTTC. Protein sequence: CASSLGTRSGEGQFF.

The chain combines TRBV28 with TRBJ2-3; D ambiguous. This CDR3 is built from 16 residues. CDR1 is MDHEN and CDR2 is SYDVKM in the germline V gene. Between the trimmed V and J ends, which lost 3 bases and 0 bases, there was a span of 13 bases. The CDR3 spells CASSFSYLTSTDTQYF. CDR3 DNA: TGTGCCAGCAGTTTTTCATACCTAACGAGCACAGATACGCAGTATTTT.

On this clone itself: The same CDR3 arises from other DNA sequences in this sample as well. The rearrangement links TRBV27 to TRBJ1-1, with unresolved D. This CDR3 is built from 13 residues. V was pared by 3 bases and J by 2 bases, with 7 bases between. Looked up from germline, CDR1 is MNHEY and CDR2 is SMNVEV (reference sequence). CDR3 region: CASSLTGNTEAFF. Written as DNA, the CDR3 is TGTGCCAGCAGTTTGACGGGAAACACTGAAGCTTTCTTT.

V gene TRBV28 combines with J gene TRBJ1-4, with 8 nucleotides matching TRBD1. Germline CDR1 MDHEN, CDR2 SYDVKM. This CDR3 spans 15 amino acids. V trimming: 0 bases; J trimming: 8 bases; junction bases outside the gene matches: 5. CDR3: CASSLWAGGFEKLFF. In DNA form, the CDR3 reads TGTGCCAGCAGTTTATGGGCAGGGGGCTTCGAAAAACTGTTTTTT.

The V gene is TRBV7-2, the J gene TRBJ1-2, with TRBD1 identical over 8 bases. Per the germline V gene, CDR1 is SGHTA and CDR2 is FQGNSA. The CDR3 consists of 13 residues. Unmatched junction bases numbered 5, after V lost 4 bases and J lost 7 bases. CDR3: CASSSGTGGGYTF. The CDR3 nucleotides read TGTGCCAGCAGCTCCGGGACAGGCGGTGGCTACACCTTC.

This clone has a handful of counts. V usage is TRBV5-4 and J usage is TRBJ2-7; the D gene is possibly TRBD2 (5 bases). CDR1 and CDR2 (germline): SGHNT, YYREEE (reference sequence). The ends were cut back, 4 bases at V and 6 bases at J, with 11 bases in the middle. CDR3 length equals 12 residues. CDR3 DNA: TGTGCCAGCAGCCCAGGTGGAGGCGAGCAGTACTTC. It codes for CASSPGGGEQYF.

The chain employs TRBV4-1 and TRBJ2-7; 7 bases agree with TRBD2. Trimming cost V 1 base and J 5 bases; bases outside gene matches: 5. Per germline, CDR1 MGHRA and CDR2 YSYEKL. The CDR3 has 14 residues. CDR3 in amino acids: CASSQVGGSDEQYF. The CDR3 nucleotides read TGCGCCAGCAGCCAAGTCGGCGGGAGCGACGAGCAGTACTTC.

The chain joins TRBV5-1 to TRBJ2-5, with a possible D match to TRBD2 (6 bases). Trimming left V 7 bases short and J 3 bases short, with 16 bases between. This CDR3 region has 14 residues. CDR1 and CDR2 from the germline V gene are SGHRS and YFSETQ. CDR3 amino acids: CASAPSPGEETQYF. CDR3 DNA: TGCGCCAGCGCTCCCTCCCCGGGGGAAGAGACCCAGTACTTC. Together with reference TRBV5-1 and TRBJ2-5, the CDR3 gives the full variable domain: KAGVTQTPRYLIKTRGQQVTLSCSPISGHRSVSWYQQTPGQGLQFLFEYFSETQRNKGNFPGRFSGRQFSNSRSEMNVSTLELGDSALYLCASAPSPGEETQYFGPGTRLLVL.

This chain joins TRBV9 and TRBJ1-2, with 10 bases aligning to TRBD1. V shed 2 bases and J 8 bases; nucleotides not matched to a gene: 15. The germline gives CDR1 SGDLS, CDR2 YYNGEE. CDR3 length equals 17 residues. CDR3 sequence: CASSVATGTGDRSGYTF. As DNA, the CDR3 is TGTGCCAGCAGCGTCGCTACCGGGACAGGGGACCGTTCGGGCTACACCTTC.

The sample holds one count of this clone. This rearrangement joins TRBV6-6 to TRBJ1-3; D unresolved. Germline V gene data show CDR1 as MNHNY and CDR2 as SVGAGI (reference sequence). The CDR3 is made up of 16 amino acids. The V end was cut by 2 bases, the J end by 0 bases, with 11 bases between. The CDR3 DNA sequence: TGTGCCAGCAGTTACCCCATGTACAACTCTGGAAACACCATATATTTT. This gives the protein CASSYPMYNSGNTIYF.

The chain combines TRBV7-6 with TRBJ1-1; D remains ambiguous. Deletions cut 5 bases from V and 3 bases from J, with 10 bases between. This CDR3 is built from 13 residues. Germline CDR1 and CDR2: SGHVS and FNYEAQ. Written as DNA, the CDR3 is TGTGCCAGCAGCCCTATGAGGGACACTGAAGCTTTCTTT. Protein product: CASSPMRDTEAFF.

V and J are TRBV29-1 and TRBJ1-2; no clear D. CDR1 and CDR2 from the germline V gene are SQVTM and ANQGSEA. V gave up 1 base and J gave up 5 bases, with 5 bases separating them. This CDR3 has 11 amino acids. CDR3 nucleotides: TGCAGCGTTGAAGCCCTTTATGGCTACACCTTC. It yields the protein CSVEALYGYTF. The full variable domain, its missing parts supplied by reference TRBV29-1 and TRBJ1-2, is SAVISQKPSRDICQRGTSLTIQCQVDSQVTMMFWYRQQPGQSLTLIATANQGSEATYESGFVIDKFPISRPNLTFSTLTVSNMSPEDSSIYLCSVEALYGYTFGSGTRLTVV.

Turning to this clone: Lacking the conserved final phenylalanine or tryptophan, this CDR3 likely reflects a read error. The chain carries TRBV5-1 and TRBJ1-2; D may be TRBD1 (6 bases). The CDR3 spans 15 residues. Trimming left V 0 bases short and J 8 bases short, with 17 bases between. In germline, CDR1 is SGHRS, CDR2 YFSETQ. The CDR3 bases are TGCGCCAGCAGCTTGGCCATAGGGACAAGAGACGGCTACACCCTC. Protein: CASSLAIGTRDGYTL.

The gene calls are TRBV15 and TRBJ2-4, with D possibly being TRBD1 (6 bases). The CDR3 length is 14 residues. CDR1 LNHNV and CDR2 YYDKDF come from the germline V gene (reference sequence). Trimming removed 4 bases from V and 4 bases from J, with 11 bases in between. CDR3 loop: CATSNRDRKNIQYF. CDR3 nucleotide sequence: TGTGCCACCAGCAACAGGGACCGTAAAAACATTCAGTACTTC.

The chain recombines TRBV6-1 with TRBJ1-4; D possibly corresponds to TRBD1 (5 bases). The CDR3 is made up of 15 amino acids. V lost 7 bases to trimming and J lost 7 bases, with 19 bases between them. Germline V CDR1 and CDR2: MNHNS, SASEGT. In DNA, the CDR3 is TGTGCCAGCACGGGTTGGGGGGGAGTGGGTGAAAAACTGTTTTTT. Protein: CASTGWGGVGEKLFF.

The CDR3 reads CASSFENQETQYF. The CDR3 nucleotides are TGCGCCAGCAGCTTCGAGAACCAAGAGACCCAGTACTTC. The chain recombines TRBV5-1 with TRBJ2-5; D ambiguous. This CDR3 has 13 residues. Trimming pared 2 bases from V and 0 bases from J, leaving 5 bases between. Germline loops: CDR1 SGHRS, CDR2 YFSETQ.

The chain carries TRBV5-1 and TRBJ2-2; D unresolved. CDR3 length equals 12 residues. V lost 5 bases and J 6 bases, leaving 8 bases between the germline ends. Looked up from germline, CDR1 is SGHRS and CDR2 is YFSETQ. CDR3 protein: CASRYFSGELFF. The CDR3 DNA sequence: TGCGCCAGCAGGTACTTTTCCGGGGAGCTGTTTTTT.

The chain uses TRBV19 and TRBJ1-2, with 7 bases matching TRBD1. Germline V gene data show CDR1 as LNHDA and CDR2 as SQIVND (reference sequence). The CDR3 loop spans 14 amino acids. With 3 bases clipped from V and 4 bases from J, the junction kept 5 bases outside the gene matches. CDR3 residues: CASSISGTAYGYTF. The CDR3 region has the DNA TGTGCCAGTAGTATCTCCGGGACAGCCTATGGCTACACCTTC.